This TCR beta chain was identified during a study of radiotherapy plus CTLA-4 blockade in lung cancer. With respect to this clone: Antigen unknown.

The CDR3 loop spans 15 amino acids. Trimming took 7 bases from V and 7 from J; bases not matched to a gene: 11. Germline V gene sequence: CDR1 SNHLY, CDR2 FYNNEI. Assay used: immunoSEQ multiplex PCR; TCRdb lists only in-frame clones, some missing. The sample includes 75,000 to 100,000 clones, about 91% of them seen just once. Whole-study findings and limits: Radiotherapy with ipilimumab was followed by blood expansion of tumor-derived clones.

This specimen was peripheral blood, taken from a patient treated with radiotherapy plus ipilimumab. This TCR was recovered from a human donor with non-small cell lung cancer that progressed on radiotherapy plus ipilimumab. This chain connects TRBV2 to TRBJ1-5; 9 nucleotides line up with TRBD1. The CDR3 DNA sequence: TGTGCCAGCACCCCTCCGGGACAGGGTCGGCAGCCCCAGCATTTT. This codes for CASTPPGQGRQPQHF. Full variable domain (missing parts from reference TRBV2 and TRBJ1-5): EPEVTQTPSHQVTQMGQEVILRCVPISNHLYFYWYRQILGQKVEFLVSFYNNEISEKSEIFDDQFSVERPDGSNFTLKIRSTKLEDSAMYFCASTPPGQGRQPQHFGDGTRLSIL.